The source of this TCR beta chain is a study of T cells in Graves' hyperthyroidism and ophthalmopathy. Overall study: The blood sample was taken at first diagnosis, before treatment began.

RNA transcripts yielded amplified TCR beta CDR3 regions. The study used the HTBI primer set for a first-round RT-PCR of the TCR CDR3. TCRdb fed the multiplex PCR reads into MiXCR, producing one record per CDR3 protein. The sample yields approximately 630,000 distinct CDR3 sequences, around 15% seen once. The study's findings and limits: Using 13 V-J features, a model discriminated ophthalmopathy from stable hyperthyroidism.

About this clonotype itself: Its antigen is still unknown.

Per germline, CDR1 SQVTM and CDR2 ANQGSEA. V was trimmed by 4 bases and J by 2 bases, leaving 9 bases between them. This CDR3 has 12 residues. The source material was blood. This chain joins TRBV29-1 and TRBJ2-7; D possibly matches TRBD1 or TRBD2 (5 bases each). The sequence was obtained from a woman aged 25 to 39 with Graves' hyperthyroidism. The chain's CDR3 is CSVGDETYEQYF. The CDR3 region has the DNA TGCAGCGTTGGGGACGAGACCTACGAGCAGTACTTC.